One and the same sample provided the 23 T cell receptor beta chains below, sequenced in a study of response to subunit inactivated influenza vaccine. A single record per CDR3 protein comes from TCRdb applying MiXCR to the RT-PCR reads. The table lists 500,000 to 600,000 distinct CDR3 sequences, roughly 13% of them singletons. Sequencing was performed on PBMCs from blood, taken 40 to 50 days after vaccination. These receptors were obtained from a man aged 45-60 years who received an inactivated influenza vaccine.

As for this clonotype: One end of the junction fails to match germline, which may point to a read error. V usage is TRBV11-2 and J usage is TRBJ2-1; 9 bases are shared with TRBD2. Germline assignment: CDR1 SGHAT and CDR2 FQNNGV. This CDR3 contains 14 residues. The CDR3 region is CASTLSGGYNEQFF. DNA for the CDR3: TGTGCCAGCACCTTAAGCGGGGGGTACAATGAGCAGTTCTTC.

This clonotype was counted a few times. The rearrangement uses TRBV27 and TRBJ2-2; 10 bases match TRBD1. There are 16 residues in the CDR3. V lost 4 bases, J lost 0 bases, and 2 bases stayed unmatched. Germline V lookup: CDR1 MNHEY, CDR2 SMNVEV (reference sequence). The CDR3 DNA sequence: TGTGCCAGCAGTTCGACAGGGGGCGCGAACACCGGGGAGCTGTTTTTT. It translates to CASSSTGGANTGELFF.

The chain carries TRBV7-8 and TRBJ2-5; either TRBD1 or TRBD2 may fit D (5 bases each). Germline CDR1 and CDR2: SGHVS and FQNEAQ. Trimming stripped 0 bases from V and 2 bases from J, with 13 bases between. This CDR3 spans 16 amino acids. CDR3 sequence reads: CASSLAWTGRQETQYF. DNA of the CDR3: TGTGCCAGCAGCTTAGCGTGGACGGGACGTCAAGAGACCCAGTACTTC.

About this clonotype itself: A junction boundary mismatches the germline segment, possibly from a read error. J is TRBJ2-1 and V is TRBV3-1; TRBD2 might be the D (6 bases). Germline V lookup: CDR1 LGHDT, CDR2 YNNKEL (reference sequence). This CDR3 has 14 residues. CDR3 sequence: CASSQELLAREQSF. CDR3 sequence (DNA): TGTGCCAGCAGCCAAGAGTTACTAGCTAGGGAGCAGTCCTTC.

This clonotype was seen a handful of times. The genes are TRBV27 and TRBJ2-1; 7 nucleotides line up with TRBD2. V was clipped by 3 bases and J by 8 bases; unmatched bases: 7. The CDR3 totals 14 residues. The germline CDR1 and CDR2 sequences are MNHEY and SMNVEV (reference sequence). The chain's CDR3 is CASSLGGSKYEQFF. CDR3 nucleotides: TGTGCCAGCAGTTTGGGCGGGAGTAAATATGAGCAGTTCTTC.

This clonotype was observed once. CDR3 amino acids: CATSTLCRMDRSSYEQYF. DNA of the CDR3: TGTGCCACCAGCACCCTGTGCCGGATGGACAGGTCTTCCTACGAGCAGTACTTC. The genes are TRBV15 and TRBJ2-7; 7 bases map to TRBD1. Germline lookup yields CDR1 LNHNV and CDR2 YYDKDF (reference sequence). This CDR3 comprises 18 residues. With 4 bases clipped from V and 1 base from J, the junction kept 16 bases outside the gene matches.

The rearrangement joins TRBV7-6 to TRBJ2-1; D might be TRBD2 (6 bases). The CDR3 runs 14 residues. V lost 4 bases and J 8 bases, leaving 15 bases between the germline ends. Germline loops: CDR1 SGHVS, CDR2 FNYEAQ. The CDR3 DNA follows: TGTGCCAGCAGCTCGGGACTCCTGGTGGATGAGCAGTTCTTC. Its protein is CASSSGLLVDEQFF.

This clonotype was detected a few times. The chain joins TRBV7-8 to TRBJ2-7; D possibly corresponds to TRBD1 (7 bases). Germline assignment: CDR1 SGHVS and CDR2 FQNEAQ. This CDR3 comprises 14 residues. V lost 4 bases to trimming and J lost 4 bases, with 14 bases between them. The CDR3 region is CASSSEGQWYEQYF. DNA of the CDR3: TGTGCCAGCAGCTCGGAGGGACAGTGGTACGAGCAGTACTTC.

With respect to this clonotype: A much larger clone differs by one base, so this may be a read error. The gene calls are TRBV10-3 and TRBJ2-7; D is possibly TRBD2 (6 bases). The CDR3 length is 13 residues. V was clipped by 3 bases and J by 5 bases, with 11 bases between them. Germline loops: CDR1 ENHRY, CDR2 SYGVKD. The DNA of the CDR3 is TGTGCCATCAGTGATTTTAGCGGAGACGAGCAGTACTTC. Its translation is CAISDFSGDEQYF.

V gene TRBV10-3 combines with J gene TRBJ2-2; TRBD1 is a possible D gene (7 bases). Per the germline V gene, CDR1 is ENHRY and CDR2 is SYGVKD. The CDR3 contains 14 residues. The V end was cut by 7 bases, the J end by 4 bases, with 13 bases between. CDR3 in amino acids: CAIKEGALTGELFF. The CDR3 nucleotides read TGTGCCATCAAGGAGGGGGCGCTCACCGGGGAGCTGTTTTTT.

This clonotype was seen a handful of times. The genes are TRBV9 and TRBJ1-1; no clear D. The CDR3 has 14 residues. Germline loops: CDR1 SGDLS, CDR2 YYNGEE. Trimming cost V 0 bases and J 1 base, with 7 bases left between them. The DNA of the CDR3 is TGTGCCAGCAGCGTAGGTGTACAGAACACTGAAGCTTTCTTT. It encodes CASSVGVQNTEAFF. The full variable domain, completed using reference TRBV9 and TRBJ1-1, is DSGVTQTPKHLITATGQRVTLRCSPRSGDLSVYWYQQSLDQGLQFLIQYYNGEERAKGNILERFSAQQFPDLHSELNLSSLELGDSALYFCASSVGVQNTEAFFGQGTRLTVV.

V usage is TRBV28 and J usage is TRBJ2-2; tentatively, D is TRBD1 or TRBD2 (5 bases each). From germline, CDR1 is MDHEN and CDR2 SYDVKM. The V and J ends lost 3 bases and 3 bases respectively, with 20 bases between them. CDR3 length equals 18 residues. This CDR3 is CASSFSREAVRDTGELFF. The CDR3 bases are TGTGCCAGCAGTTTCTCTAGAGAAGCGGTCAGGGACACCGGGGAGCTGTTTTTT.

The V and J genes are TRBV5-6 and TRBJ2-2; D is possibly TRBD1 (6 bases). Germline V gene sequence: CDR1 SGHDT, CDR2 YYEEEE. The germline V and J ends were trimmed by 4 bases and 1 base, with 11 bases remaining between them. This CDR3 contains 15 residues. CDR3: CASSHGQLNTGELFF. The DNA for the CDR3 is TGTGCCAGCAGCCACGGACAGTTGAACACCGGGGAGCTGTTTTTT.

This clonotype was recorded a few times. V and J are TRBV4-3 and TRBJ2-2, with 7 bases aligning to TRBD1. The CDR3 is made up of 13 amino acids. The J segment lost 6 bases and the V segment lost 2 bases, leaving 0 bases of the junction unmatched. Germline values: CDR1 LGHNA, CDR2 YSLEER. The CDR3 DNA is TGCGCCAGCAGCCAACAGGGGGCCGGGGAGCTGTTTTTT. It is translated as CASSQQGAGELFF.

This clonotype has only a few counts. This chain joins TRBV11-2 and TRBJ2-7; 9 nucleotides line up with TRBD1. Unmatched junction bases numbered 1, after V lost 0 bases and J lost 7 bases. This CDR3 has 13 amino acids. Germline V gives CDR1 SGHAT, CDR2 FQNNGV. The CDR3 sequence: CASSLEDRGEQYF. As DNA, the CDR3 is TGTGCCAGCAGCTTAGAGGACAGGGGTGAGCAGTACTTC.

This clonotype was seen many times. The CDR3 DNA reads TGCAGCGTTGAAAGGAGGCTCCAAGAGACCCAGTACTTC. Amino acids: CSVERRLQETQYF. This rearrangement joins TRBV29-1 to TRBJ2-5, with a possible D match to TRBD2 (5 bases). Looked up from germline, CDR1 is SQVTM and CDR2 is ANQGSEA. The length of the CDR3 is 13 residues. V was cut by 2 bases and J by 1 base, with 8 bases left in between.

This clonotype appeared a few times. V and J are TRBV20-1 and TRBJ1-4; 9 nucleotides match TRBD1. CDR1 and CDR2 from the germline V gene are DFQATT and SNEGSKA (reference sequence). Trimming took 5 bases from V and 6 from J; bases not matched to a gene: 13. The CDR3 extends over 16 amino acids. The CDR3 loop reads CSAYTGGLGKDEKLFF. CDR3 DNA sequence: TGCAGTGCTTATACAGGGGGCCTCGGAAAAGATGAAAAACTGTTTTTT.

The V call is TRBV6-5, the J call TRBJ1-6; possibly TRBD1 for D (5 bases). The CDR3 is made up of 15 amino acids. V was shortened by 0 bases and J by 7 bases, with 10 bases between the two germline ends. The germline V gene has CDR1 MNHEY and CDR2 SVGAGI. This CDR3 reads CASSYSGRLNSPLHF. The CDR3, as DNA: TGTGCCAGCAGTTACTCGGGACGGCTGAATTCACCCCTCCACTTT.

J is TRBJ1-3 and V is TRBV7-9, with 7 bases fitting TRBD1. Germline loops: CDR1 SEHNR, CDR2 FQNEAQ (reference sequence). Trimming cost V 1 base and J 3 bases; bases outside gene matches: 3. The CDR3 covers 15 residues. The CDR3 sequence is CASSLGGGNGNTIYF. The CDR3 coding sequence is TGTGCCAGCAGCTTAGGAGGGGGCAATGGAAACACCATATATTTT.

The chain recombines TRBV12-3 or TRBV12-4 with TRBJ2-2; D is possibly TRBD1 (5 bases). This CDR3 spans 16 amino acids. Deletions cut 7 bases from V and 1 base from J, with 16 bases between. The CDR3 spells CASTIGAHRNTGELFF. CDR3 coding DNA: TGTGCCAGCACCATTGGGGCCCACCGGAACACCGGGGAGCTGTTTTTT.

The CDR3 loop reads CSARDRVALAAPYEQYF. The CDR3 bases are TGCAGTGCTAGAGATCGAGTGGCACTAGCGGCTCCCTACGAGCAGTACTTC. The chain recombines TRBV20-1 with TRBJ2-7; 8 bases agree with TRBD2. Germline V gene data show CDR1 as DFQATT and CDR2 as SNEGSKA (reference sequence). The CDR3 contains 17 residues. V shed 0 bases, J shed 2 bases, and the junction held 12 bases outside the gene matches.

The CDR3: CASQGGTAVYEKLFF. The CDR3 DNA reads TGTGCCAGCCAGGGAGGGACAGCTGTTTATGAAAAACTGTTTTTT. The rearrangement joins TRBV10-3 to TRBJ1-4; 7 bases align to TRBD1. Per germline, CDR1 ENHRY and CDR2 SYGVKD. V lost 10 bases, J lost 6 bases, and 14 bases stayed unmatched. This CDR3 has 15 residues.

This clonotype has only a few counts. The chain carries TRBV7-9 and TRBJ2-3; TRBD2 is a possible D gene (6 bases). Trimming stripped 8 bases from V and 2 bases from J, with 20 bases between. This CDR3 spans 16 amino acids. The germline CDR1 and CDR2 sequences are SEHNR and FQNEAQ (reference sequence). The CDR3 coding sequence is TGTGCCAGCTCCAGGAGGCCGGGGGTTACCACAGATACGCAGTATTTT. Protein product: CASSRRPGVTTDTQYF.